This TCR beta chain was documented in a study of shared clonotypes between healthy human individuals. Profiling relied on immunoSEQ multiplex PCR, and the TCRdb table lists in-frame clones only, not all of them. There are 900,000 to 1,200,000 clones in the sample; 75% to 85% occur only once, and 0.6% to 0.7% lies in the top ten. The CDR3 spans 13 residues. Per germline, CDR1 SQVTM and CDR2 ANQGSEA. The ends lost 4 bases at V and 3 bases at J; junction bases unmatched: 5. This clone has at least ten counts. The same CDR3 can be traced to other DNA sequences in this sample. The sequence derives from a man between 18 and 29 years old in good health. Some clones in this sample may be carry-over from other donors' samples. Specimen: memory CD4+ T cells from PBMCs. This sample's subset: CD45RA-negative fraction. The chain employs TRBV29-1 and TRBJ1-2; 7 bases map to TRBD1. The CDR3 loop reads CSVGQGGDYGYTF. The CDR3 DNA is TGCAGCGTTGGACAGGGTGGCGACTATGGCTACACCTTC.